A selection of T cell receptor beta chains follows, all from one sample in a study of T cell clonotyping in hematopoietic cell transplantation. TCRdb keeps only in-frame clones here, not all; method: immunoSEQ multiplex PCR. The profile covers about 43,000 clones, with roughly 96% appearing a single time and roughly 0.91% taken by the ten largest. Material for sequencing was peripheral blood mononuclear cells. The origin of the receptors is a man aged 25 to 45 in good health. Some clones in this sample may be carry-over from other donors' samples. CDR3s include the opening cysteine and the closing phenylalanine or tryptophan. The D gene is left open where the match is weak. Some rows have no size entry. The others give once, few or many, or a class for an expanded clone.

abundance	j_gene	d_gene	v_gene	CDR3nt	CDR3aa
.	TRBJ2-3	.	TRBV6-5	TGTGCCAGCAGTTTTCGGACGGCAACGAGGGCAGATACGCAGTATTTT	CASSFRTATRADTQYF
.	TRBJ2-5	.	TRBV6-1	TGTGCCAGCAGTGATTGGCAGTCGGAGACCCAGTACTTC	CASSDWQSETQYF
.	TRBJ2-3	.	TRBV6-1	TGTGCCAGCAGTGCGCCTAGGGTTAGCACAGATACGCAGTATTTT	CASSAPRVSTDTQYF
.	TRBJ1-1	.	TRBV5-8	TGTGCCAGCAGCCTCATCATGGGGGGCGCAGGCACTGAAGCTTTCTTT	CASSLIMGGAGTEAFF
.	TRBJ1-2	TRBD1	TRBV27	TGTGCCAGCAGGACAGGGGGCAACGGCTACACCTTC	CASRTGGNGYTF
.	TRBJ2-1	.	TRBV5-6	TGTGCCAGCAGCTTAGTATTTCCCGAGCAGTTCTTC	CASSLVFPEQFF
.	TRBJ2-3	.	TRBV5-6	TGTGCCAGCAGCTCCGGATCGCAGACGCAGTATTTT	CASSSGSQTQYF
.	TRBJ1-4	TRBD1	TRBV14	TGTGCCAGCAGCCAAGCCCGAAGGGGGCGGCGTGAAAAACTGTTTTTT	CASSQARRGRREKLFF
.	TRBJ2-7	.	TRBV6-6	TGTGCCAGCAGTTATTCCCGGACCTCGTACGAGCAGTACTTC	CASSYSRTSYEQYF
once	TRBJ2-5	.	TRBV6-5	TGTGCCAGCAGTAACCGAATAGGGTGGAGCGAGACCCAGTACTTC	CASSNRIGWSETQYF
.	TRBJ2-1	TRBD2	TRBV6-5	TGTGCCAGCCAAACTAGCGGGGGGGTCGATGAGCAGTTCTTC	CASQTSGGVDEQFF
.	TRBJ2-1	.	TRBV29-1	TGCAGCGTTGGGAAAATATCCTACAATGAGCAGTTCTTC	CSVGKISYNEQFF
once	TRBJ2-2	.	TRBV6-8	TGTGCCAGCAGTTACGGTGGCGGGGTGAACGGGGAGCTGTTTTTT	CASSYGGGVNGELFF
.	TRBJ1-2	TRBD1	TRBV6-5	TGTGCCAGCTCCCAGGGGGGGAACTATGGCTACACCTTC	CASSQGGNYGYTF
.	TRBJ2-2	.	TRBV6-1	TGTGCCAGCAGTGAACTAGACGCGTCCGGGGAGCTGTTTTTT	CASSELDASGELFF
.	TRBJ1-3	.	TRBV4-1	TGCGCCAGCAGCCAAGGTGAATCGGTCGGAAACACCATATATTTT	CASSQGESVGNTIYF
.	TRBJ1-2	.	TRBV29-1	TGCAGCGTTGAAGGACCCGGGGGGAAAGCTAACTATGGCTACACCTTC	CSVEGPGGKANYGYTF
once	TRBJ1-6	.	TRBV7-3	TGTGCCAGCAGCTTAATGGCAGATAATTCACCCCTCCACTTT	CASSLMADNSPLHF
.	TRBJ2-7	.	TRBV25-1	TGTGCCAGCAGTGAATGGGCCGAGCAGTACTTC	CASSEWAEQYF
.	TRBJ2-7	.	TRBV25-1	TGTGCCACGATGGTAGCGGTTGAATACGAGCAGTACTTC	CATMVAVEYEQYF
.	TRBJ1-1	.	TRBV20-1	TGCAGTGCTAGCCCCACTGAAGCTTTCTTT	CSASPTEAFF
once	TRBJ1-5	.	TRBV6-6	TGTGCCAGCAGTTCAGGGGCCGGAGAGCCCCAGCATTTT	CASSSGAGEPQHF
.	TRBJ1-1	.	TRBV7-9	TGTGCCAGCAGCTTATCCGGGGTGGTAGGTGAAGCTTTCTTT	CASSLSGVVGEAFF
few	TRBJ1-6	.	TRBV14	TGTGCCAGCAGCCCTCTCGCCGGATCCCTCCACTTT	CASSPLAGSLHF
.	TRBJ1-2	.	TRBV5-1	TGCGCCAGCAGCTTGGCCTCTGCGGGACCCAAGTCCCATTATGGCTACACCTTC	CASSLASAGPKSHYGYTF
.	TRBJ2-7	TRBD1	TRBV30	TGTGCCTGGAGTGTGGGACAGTTCTACGAGCAGTACTTC	CAWSVGQFYEQYF
.	TRBJ2-5	.	TRBV29-1	TGCAGCGTTGATCAAGAGACCCAGTACTTC	CSVDQETQYF
once	TRBJ2-7	TRBD1	TRBV27	TGTGCCAGCAGACGCGGGACAGGGGGCTACGAGCAGTACTTC	CASRRGTGGYEQYF
.	TRBJ2-2	.	TRBV11-3	TGTGCCAGCAGCCACCACATTCCAAATATAGGAGCCGGGGAGCTGTTTTTT	CASSHHIPNIGAGELFF
once	TRBJ2-7	.	TRBV6-1	TGTGCCAGCAGCGAGATACAGGTCTACGAGCAGTACTTC	CASSEIQVYEQYF
once	TRBJ2-5	.	TRBV19	TGTGCAAGTAGTATTCGTGGGACCCAAGAGACCCAGTACTTC	CASSIRGTQETQYF
.	TRBJ1-2	.	TRBV6-1	TGTGCCACCCAATGGGACTTCGGCGATGGCTACACCTTC	CATQWDFGDGYTF
.	TRBJ2-3	.	TRBV11-3	TGTGCCAGCAGCTTAATTGGGCATGATACGCAGTATTTT	CASSLIGHDTQYF